This entry lists 4 T cell receptor beta chains sequenced from one sample in a study of breast tumors, draining lymph nodes, adjacent tissues. Each CDR3 protein is one row after TCRdb ran MiXCR on the multiplex PCR reads. The table has some 150,000 distinct CDR3 sequences, about 30% seen once. Axillary draining lymph nodes of breast cancer patients supplied the node samples. The specimen sequenced was axillary lymph node tissue. The receptors here all came from a female donor with breast cancer. Some clones in this sample may be carry-over from other donors' samples.

This clonotype has ten or more counts. CDR3 sequence reads: CASSPLLTGAGNTIYF. The DNA for the CDR3 is TGTGCCAGCAGCCCCCTCCTCACAGGGGCTGGAAACACCATATATTTT. The chain recombines TRBV3-1 with TRBJ1-3; 7 nucleotides agree with TRBD1. CDR1 LGHDT and CDR2 YNNKEL come from the germline V gene (reference sequence). The CDR3 has 16 residues. Trimming removed 4 bases from V and 2 bases from J; junction bases left unmatched: 8.

This clonotype was observed at least ten times. V is TRBV20-1 and J is TRBJ2-3; no definite D call. Germline V gene lookup returns CDR1 DFQATT and CDR2 SNEGSKA (reference sequence). Trimming left V 8 bases short and J 2 bases short, with 5 bases between. The CDR3 consists of 10 residues. The CDR3 reads CSPYTDTQYF. CDR3 bases: TGCAGTCCCTACACAGATACGCAGTATTTT.

This clonotype has at least ten counts. V gene TRBV7-9 combines with J gene TRBJ2-7, with 8 bases fitting TRBD2. Germline-derived CDR1 and CDR2 are SEHNR and FQNEAQ (reference sequence). The trim removed 3 bases at V and 0 bases at J, leaving 10 bases unmatched. The CDR3 consists of 17 residues. The CDR3 DNA follows: TGTGCCAGCAGCTTTGGGGGCTTAGCGGGACACTCCTACGAGCAGTACTTC. It yields the protein CASSFGGLAGHSYEQYF.

The rearrangement links TRBV7-6 to TRBJ2-3; D unresolved. The CDR3 totals 16 residues. V lost 2 bases, J lost 0 bases, and 12 bases lay in between. The germline V gene has CDR1 SGHVS and CDR2 FNYEAQ. DNA of the CDR3: TGTGCCAGCAGCTTATTCGGCGGTACTAGCACAGATACGCAGTATTTT. Translated, it gives CASSLFGGTSTDTQYF. Complete variable domain (other parts from reference TRBV7-6 and TRBJ2-3): GAGVSQSPRYKVTKRGQDVALRCDPISGHVSLYWYRQALGQGPEFLTYFNYEAQQDKSGLPNDRFSAERPEGSISTLTIQRTEQRDSAMYRCASSLFGGTSTDTQYFGPGTRLTVL.